The 9 T cell receptor beta chains given below trace back to one sample, sequenced in a study of blood T cell repertoires in COVID-19. The repertoire was sequenced with immunoSEQ multiplex PCR; TCRdb's copy has only in-frame clones and lacks some. Of roughly 91,000 clones listed, about 80% were seen once; the top ten hold over 6%. Specimen: peripheral blood. The receptors come from a man aged 65 to 85 with acute or convalescent COVID-19.

This clone was detected only once. The chain is built from TRBV28 and TRBJ2-5; possible D gene TRBD1, 5 bases. Germline CDR1 reads MDHEN; CDR2 reads SYDVKM. CDR3 size: 12 residues. V gave up 5 bases and J gave up 5 bases, with 9 bases separating them. DNA for the CDR3: TGTGCCAGCAGTCAGGGTCGGGAGACCCAGTACTTC. Protein: CASSQGRETQYF.

The chain recombines TRBV6-5 with TRBJ1-1; D gene unclear. Looked up from germline, CDR1 is MNHEY and CDR2 is SVGAGI. The CDR3 extends over 12 amino acids. The germline V and J ends were trimmed by 7 bases and 1 base, with 7 bases remaining between them. The CDR3 loop is CASTRSNTEAFF. Here the CDR3 DNA reads TGTGCCAGCACGAGGTCGAACACTGAAGCTTTCTTT.

The V gene is TRBV19, the J gene TRBJ1-1; 10 nucleotides align to TRBD1. Trimming cost V 3 bases and J 8 bases; bases outside gene matches: 6. Germline CDR1 is LNHDA and CDR2 is SQIVND (reference sequence). CDR3 length: 14 amino acids. The CDR3 spells CASSMTGGLLEAFF. CDR3 in DNA: TGTGCCAGTAGTATGACAGGGGGCCTCCTCGAAGCTTTCTTT.

This clone has only one observation. The CDR3 DNA follows: TGTGCCAGCAGCCATAAGGGAGCCGGGGGATCACCCCTCCACTTT. Encoded protein: CASSHKGAGGSPLHF. This chain links TRBV14 with TRBJ1-6; D may be TRBD1 (5 bases). The CDR3 runs to 15 residues. Trimming shortened V by 3 bases and J by 10 bases, and 16 bases separated the two germline ends. Germline values: CDR1 SGHDN, CDR2 FVKESK. Full variable domain (rest looked up from reference TRBV14 and TRBJ1-6): EAGVTQFPSHSVIEKGQTVTLRCDPISGHDNLYWYRRVMGKEIKFLLHFVKESKQDESGMPNNRFLAERTGGTYSTLKVQPAELEDSGVYFCASSHKGAGGSPLHFGNGTRLTVT.

This clone was recorded only once. This chain joins TRBV11-3 and TRBJ1-5, with D maybe TRBD1 (5 bases). V was trimmed by 4 bases and J by 9 bases, leaving 25 bases between them. Germline V gene sequence: CDR1 SGHNT, CDR2 YENEEA. The CDR3 covers 17 residues. CDR3 sequence: CASSSDSGFPINPPQHF. The DNA of the CDR3 is TGTGCCAGCAGCTCCGATTCAGGGTTTCCGATCAACCCGCCCCAGCATTTT.

The chain combines TRBV2 with TRBJ1-4, with unresolved D. This CDR3 comprises 15 residues. The V gene lost 7 bases and the J gene lost 5 bases, with 17 bases spanning the gap. CDR1 and CDR2 (germline): SNHLY, FYNNEI. CDR3 sequence: CASTVASGKNEKLFF. The CDR3 coding sequence is TGTGCCAGCACCGTGGCTTCGGGGAAAAATGAAAAACTGTTTTTT.

The rearrangement links TRBV19 to TRBJ1-4, with D tentatively TRBD1 (6 bases). Trimming took off 4 bases at V and 6 bases at J, with 12 bases between the two ends. Germline V lookup: CDR1 LNHDA, CDR2 SQIVND (reference sequence). The CDR3 runs to 14 residues. In DNA, the CDR3 is TGTGCCAGTAGTACCACAGGGATGGATGAAAAACTGTTTTTT. Its protein is CASSTTGMDEKLFF.

J is TRBJ1-5 and V is TRBV18; D is uncertain. Germline V lookup: CDR1 KGHSH, CDR2 LQKENI. The CDR3 covers 14 residues. V lost 3 bases and J lost 4, with 10 bases in between. CDR3 DNA: TGTGCCAGCTCACCGGCGGCTCTTAATCAGCCCCAGCATTTT. Amino acids: CASSPAALNQPQHF.

V is TRBV7-8 and J is TRBJ1-4, with 7 bases identical to TRBD1. Trimming took 4 bases from V and 0 from J; bases not matched to a gene: 5. CDR3 length: 16 amino acids. Per germline, CDR1 SGHVS and CDR2 FQNEAQ. The CDR3: CASSSGTAATNEKLFF. CDR3 in DNA: TGTGCCAGCAGCTCTGGGACAGCCGCAACTAATGAAAAACTGTTTTTT.